This TCR beta chain comes out of a study of memory CD4+ T cells and cytomegalovirus serostatus. For the study at large: This sample comes from healthy Belgian adults, about nine CMV seropositive, 24 seronegative.

Per the original methods: After removing out-of-frame reads, around 2,000,000 distinct TCRbeta sequences remained. Clones were read by immunoSEQ multiplex PCR, and TCRdb kept only the in-frame ones, dropping some. The V and J calls and clone size come from that table; D and trimming were worked out from the DNA. Of 50,000 to 65,000 clones listed, 77% are singletons. This clone was detected once. Antigen: not known. General study points: The CMV-associated TCR signature appears largely within the CD4+ memory repertoire. CD4+ memory repertoires contained about two fifths of the 164 reported CMV TCRbeta sequences.

Single viable CD3+CD4+CD8-CD45RO+ cells were sorted as the memory CD4+ T cells. Trimming took off 3 bases at V and 7 bases at J, with 10 bases between the two ends. The CDR3 is 13 residues long. Germline lookup yields CDR1 LNHDA and CDR2 SQIVND (reference sequence). This receptor was obtained from an adult in good health and CMV-seronegative. The specimen was memory CD4+ T cells from blood. V usage is TRBV19 and J usage is TRBJ1-5; no firm D call. The CDR3 nucleotides read TGTGCCAGTAGTATTAATGGGTACCAGCCCCAGCATTTT. This translates into CASSINGYQPQHF.